These T cell receptor beta chains were read from a single sample in a study of patients and donors after allogeneic stem cell transplantation. MiXCR was run by TCRdb on the RT-PCR reads, yielding one entry per CDR3 protein. The profile covers about 960,000 distinct CDR3 sequences, with more than 15% appearing a single time and 5% to 7.5% taken by the ten largest. Sequenced input: blood, either unsorted or a sorted T cell fraction (not recorded which). The source of these receptors is a human donor who was either an allogeneic HSCT recipient or a stem cell or donor lymphocyte infusion donor (not recorded which). It is not recorded whose cells these are; they may come from a transplant donor. The conserved cysteine and the conserved F or W are not part of the CDR3 here. Each record gives: V gene, CDR3 protein.

>TRBV10-3
ASKSGPAETQY
>TRBV12-3/TRBV12-4
ASSLMGDSPYEQY
>TRBV20-1
SAESGTGDSEQY
>TRBV4-2
ASSRDRPNYGYT
>TRBV4-1
ASSQVTGQSSPYEQY
>TRBV5-1
ASSLGPDNRSH
>TRBV25-1
ASSDPSGDREGAGANVLT
>TRBV6-1
ASRSRDSRGDTQY
>TRBV2
ASSEPVEAF
>TRBV12-3/TRBV12-4
ASSSNRGRSNTEAF
>TRBV5-1
ASSLVGLAGANVFYNEQF
>TRBV6-2/TRBV6-3
ASSYVLGGPDTEAF
>TRBV7-8
ASSLMASGAQETQY
>TRBV9
ASSTLGSGGATDTQY
>TRBV7-9
ASSLTGDRSPLH
>TRBV3-1
ASRPQANYGYT
>TRBV28
ASHSADTQY
>TRBV18
ASSPVAGINIQY
>TRBV29-1
SVGQGNTGELF
>TRBV9
ASSVAGSGRVDGEQF
>TRBV4-1
ASSQVRGPDQETQY
>TRBV7-9
ASSSGQRIQETQY
>TRBV6-1
ASRNGQVVGEQY
>TRBV6-2/TRBV6-3
ASRKDGYNYGYT
>TRBV5-6
ASSDRTVLRDEQF
>TRBV6-5
ASSYGGRGGTQY
>TRBV12-5
ASGLVGDSRAEAF
>TRBV20-1
SVIHNYGYT
>TRBV4-1
ASSQEEQQGDGYT